The rows below give T cell receptor beta chains drawn from one sample of a study of OX40 agonist ivuxolimab in advanced cancers. TCRdb keeps only in-frame clones here, not all; method: immunoSEQ multiplex PCR. The sample yields about 95,000 clones, under 85% seen once. The sequences come from CD4+ or CD8+ T cells sorted from blood, collected in a trial of the OX40 agonist ivuxolimab. The receptors were sampled from an adult with an advanced solid tumor such as melanoma, head and neck, liver or kidney cancer. Each CDR3 is given with its conserved first and last residue. The D gene is left open where the match is weak. Only some rows state a clone size, as once, few, many or a class for expanded clones.

clone_size: once
d_call: TRBD1
v_call: TRBV27
j_call: TRBJ2-1
cdr3_nt: TGTGCCAGCACCATGGGACAGGGGGGCTTTGAGCAGTTCTTC
cdr3_aa: CASTMGQGGFEQFF

clone_size: NA
d_call: NA
v_call: TRBV2
j_call: TRBJ2-1
cdr3_nt: TGTGCCAGCAGTATGGCCCGGGCTAGACCCCGGAGGGCCAATGAGCAGTTCTTC
cdr3_aa: CASSMARARPRRANEQFF

clone_size: NA
d_call: NA
v_call: TRBV21-1
j_call: TRBJ2-7
cdr3_nt: TGTGCCAGCAGCAAAGGCCGGGCTAGAGGTTTCTACGAGCAGTACTTC
cdr3_aa: CASSKGRARGFYEQYF

clone_size: NA
d_call: TRBD2
v_call: TRBV11-1
j_call: TRBJ2-7
cdr3_nt: TGTGCCAGCGGACTAGCGGACCTCTACGAGCAGTACTTC
cdr3_aa: CASGLADLYEQYF

clone_size: NA
d_call: NA
v_call: TRBV5-1
j_call: TRBJ2-7
cdr3_nt: TGCGCCAGCAGCTTAGGGCCTCAAGCCTACGAGCAGTACTTC
cdr3_aa: CASSLGPQAYEQYF

clone_size: NA
d_call: TRBD1
v_call: TRBV28
j_call: TRBJ1-5
cdr3_nt: TGTGCCAGCAGTACCACCGACAGGGCTATTAATCAGCCCCAGCATTTT
cdr3_aa: CASSTTDRAINQPQHF

clone_size: NA
d_call: NA
v_call: TRBV7-2
j_call: TRBJ1-3
cdr3_nt: TGTGCCAGCAGCTTAACAGCAGGGAGCTCTGGAAACACCATATATTTT
cdr3_aa: CASSLTAGSSGNTIYF

clone_size: NA
d_call: TRBD2
v_call: TRBV10-3
j_call: TRBJ2-3
cdr3_nt: TGTGCCATCAGTGAGGGGAAAACTAGCGGGAGCACAGATACGCAGTATTTT
cdr3_aa: CAISEGKTSGSTDTQYF

clone_size: NA
d_call: NA
v_call: TRBV9
j_call: TRBJ1-2
cdr3_nt: TGTGCCAGCAGCCCCCCCAGGGAGGGCTATGGCTACACCTTC
cdr3_aa: CASSPPREGYGYTF

clone_size: NA
d_call: NA
v_call: TRBV19
j_call: TRBJ2-2
cdr3_nt: TGTGCCAGTAGGGCATGGACAGTCACCGGGGAGCTGTTTTTT
cdr3_aa: CASRAWTVTGELFF

clone_size: NA
d_call: NA
v_call: TRBV11-3
j_call: TRBJ2-5
cdr3_nt: TGTGCCAGCAGCCCCCAGACAGGGGAGGGAGAGACCCAGTACTTC
cdr3_aa: CASSPQTGEGETQYF

clone_size: once
d_call: NA
v_call: TRBV6-6
j_call: TRBJ2-3
cdr3_nt: TGTGCCAGCAGTTACGGAAGGAGGAACACAGATACGCAGTATTTT
cdr3_aa: CASSYGRRNTDTQYF

clone_size: NA
d_call: NA
v_call: TRBV7-2
j_call: TRBJ1-1
cdr3_nt: TGTGCCAGCAGCTCTAGAAGCACGAACACTGAAGCTTTCTTT
cdr3_aa: CASSSRSTNTEAFF

clone_size: few
d_call: NA
v_call: TRBV11-3
j_call: TRBJ1-4
cdr3_nt: TGTGCCAGCAGAGGGGGGGATGAAAAACTGTTTTTT
cdr3_aa: CASRGGDEKLFF

clone_size: NA
d_call: NA
v_call: TRBV19
j_call: TRBJ1-5
cdr3_nt: TGTGCCAGTGGACAATTGGTAGGTTCAATCAGATCCCAGCATTTT
cdr3_aa: CASGQLVGSIRSQHF

clone_size: few
d_call: NA
v_call: TRBV19
j_call: TRBJ1-1
cdr3_nt: TGTGCCAGTAGTATTGGTTCTCTGGGCACTGAAGCTTTCTTT
cdr3_aa: CASSIGSLGTEAFF

clone_size: NA
d_call: NA
v_call: TRBV2
j_call: TRBJ2-7
cdr3_nt: TGTGCCAGCAGCTCCCAGTTTTCCTACGAGCAGTACTTC
cdr3_aa: CASSSQFSYEQYF

clone_size: NA
d_call: NA
v_call: TRBV7-8
j_call: TRBJ2-7
cdr3_nt: TGTGCCAGCAGCATTGGACGGGCCAACTACGAGCAGTACTTC
cdr3_aa: CASSIGRANYEQYF

clone_size: NA
d_call: TRBD1
v_call: TRBV7-8
j_call: TRBJ2-1
cdr3_nt: TGTGCCAGCAGCTTAGAAGCTCTAAGGGACAGGGTTTACAATGAGCAGTTCTTC
cdr3_aa: CASSLEALRDRVYNEQFF

clone_size: NA
d_call: NA
v_call: TRBV7-2
j_call: TRBJ1-1
cdr3_nt: TGTGCCAGCAGCTTAGATGGCAGCAACCCTGAAGCTTTCTTT
cdr3_aa: CASSLDGSNPEAFF